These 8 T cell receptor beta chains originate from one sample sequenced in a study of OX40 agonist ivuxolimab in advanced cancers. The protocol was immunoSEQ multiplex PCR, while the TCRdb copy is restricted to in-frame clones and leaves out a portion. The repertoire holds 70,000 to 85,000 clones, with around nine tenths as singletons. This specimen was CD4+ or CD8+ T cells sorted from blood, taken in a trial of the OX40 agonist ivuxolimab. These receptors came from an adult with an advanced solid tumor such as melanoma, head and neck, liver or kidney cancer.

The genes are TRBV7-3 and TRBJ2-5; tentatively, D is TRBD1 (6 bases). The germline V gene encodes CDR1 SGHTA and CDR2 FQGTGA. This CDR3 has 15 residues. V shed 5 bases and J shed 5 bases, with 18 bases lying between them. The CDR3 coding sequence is TGTGCCAGCAGCGGAACAGGGAGCACCCCTGAGACCCAGTACTTC. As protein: CASSGTGSTPETQYF.

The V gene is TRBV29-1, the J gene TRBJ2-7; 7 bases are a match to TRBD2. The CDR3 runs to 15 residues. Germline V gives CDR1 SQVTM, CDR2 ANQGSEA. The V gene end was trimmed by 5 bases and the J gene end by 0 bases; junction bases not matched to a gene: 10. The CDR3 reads CSVCLAEGHSYEQYF. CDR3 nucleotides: TGCAGCGTTTGCCTAGCGGAGGGCCACTCCTACGAGCAGTACTTC.

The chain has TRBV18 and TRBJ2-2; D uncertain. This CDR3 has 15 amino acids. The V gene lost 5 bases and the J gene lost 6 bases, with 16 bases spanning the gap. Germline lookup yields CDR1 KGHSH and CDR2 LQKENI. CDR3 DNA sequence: TGTGCCAGCTCAGAACTACAAGGATCTGCCGGGGAGCTGTTTTTT. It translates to CASSELQGSAGELFF.

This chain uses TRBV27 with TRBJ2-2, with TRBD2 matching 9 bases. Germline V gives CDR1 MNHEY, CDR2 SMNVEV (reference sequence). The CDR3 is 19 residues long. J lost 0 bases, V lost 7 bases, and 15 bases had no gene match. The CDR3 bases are TGTGCCAGCACCCCGTGGCTAGCGGGAATCCCTTCGAACACCGGGGAGCTGTTTTTT. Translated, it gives CASTPWLAGIPSNTGELFF.

As DNA, the CDR3 is TGTGCCATCAGTTCGACCAGTACGGGCACTGAAGCTTTCTTT. Its protein product is CAISSTSTGTEAFF. The chain uses TRBV10-3 and TRBJ1-1; D not resolved. The V end was cut by 5 bases, the J end by 4 bases, with 14 bases between. The CDR3 runs 14 residues. The V gene's germline CDR1 is ENHRY and CDR2 SYGVKD.

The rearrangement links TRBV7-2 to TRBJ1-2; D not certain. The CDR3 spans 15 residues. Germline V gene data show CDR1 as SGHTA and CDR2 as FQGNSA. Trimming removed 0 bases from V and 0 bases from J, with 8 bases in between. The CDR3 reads CASSLAVITNYGYTF. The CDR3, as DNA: TGTGCCAGCAGCTTAGCGGTCATCACTAACTATGGCTACACCTTC.

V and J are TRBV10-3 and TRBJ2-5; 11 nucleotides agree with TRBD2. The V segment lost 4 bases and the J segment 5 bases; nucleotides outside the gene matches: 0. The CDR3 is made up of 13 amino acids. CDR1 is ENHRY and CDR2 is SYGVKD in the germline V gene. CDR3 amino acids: CAISGTSGETQYF. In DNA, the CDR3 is TGTGCCATCAGTGGGACTAGCGGGGAGACCCAGTACTTC.

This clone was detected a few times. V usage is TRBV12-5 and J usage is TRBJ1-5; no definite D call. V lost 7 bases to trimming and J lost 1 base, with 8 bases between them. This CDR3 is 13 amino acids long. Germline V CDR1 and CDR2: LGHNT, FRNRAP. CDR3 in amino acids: CASVPDSNQPQHF. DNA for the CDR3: TGTGCTAGTGTTCCGGACAGCAATCAGCCCCAGCATTTT. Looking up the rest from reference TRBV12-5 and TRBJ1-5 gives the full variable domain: DARVTQTPRHKVTEMGQEVTMRCQPILGHNTVFWYRQTMMQGLELLAYFRNRAPLDDSGMPKDRFSAEMPDATLATLKIQPSEPRDSAVYFCASVPDSNQPQHFGDGTRLSIL.